This TCR beta chain was obtained from a study of shared clonotypes between healthy human individuals. Study findings and constraints: Sequencing depth was expected to affect clonotype sharing among donors. Larger estimated richness was generally seen in naive subsets than in memory subsets. A handful of donors showed sharing of around 5% of naive CD4 clonotypes.

To note about this clone: Its antigen remains unidentified.

Each cell subset's genomic DNA was divided evenly among several immunoSEQ plates. Using immunoSEQ multiplex PCR, the repertoire was profiled, and TCRdb retains in-frame clones only, with some absent. Of more than 1 million clones in the sample, about 84% are singletons; the top ten hold 0.5% to 0.6%. Trimming took 4 bases from V and 5 from J, leaving 23 bases between them. The CDR3 contains 17 residues. Germline V CDR1 and CDR2: LNHDA, SQIVND (reference sequence). The sequencing sample was made of memory CD4+ T cells from PBMCs. Stated subset: CD45RA-negative fraction. The origin of this receptor is a man aged 18 to 30 in good health. Some clones in this sample may be carry-over from other donors' samples. The gene calls are TRBV19 and TRBJ2-5; possible D gene TRBD2, 6 bases. The CDR3 bases are TGTGCCAGTAGTACCGGGACTGGTACATCGATGTTGGAGACCCAGTACTTC. Protein product: CASSTGTGTSMLETQYF.